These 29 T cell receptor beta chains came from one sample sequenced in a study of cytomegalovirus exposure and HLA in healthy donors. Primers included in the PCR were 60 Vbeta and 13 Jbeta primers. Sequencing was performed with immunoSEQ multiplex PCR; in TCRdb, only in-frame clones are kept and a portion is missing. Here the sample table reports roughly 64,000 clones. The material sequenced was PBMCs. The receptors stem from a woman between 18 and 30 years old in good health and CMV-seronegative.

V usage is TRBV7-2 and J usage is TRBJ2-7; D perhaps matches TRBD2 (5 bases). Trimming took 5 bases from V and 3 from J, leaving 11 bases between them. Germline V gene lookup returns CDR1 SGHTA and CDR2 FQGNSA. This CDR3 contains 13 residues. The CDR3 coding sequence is TGTGCCAGCAGCCGGACTTCGCTCTACGAGCAGTACTTC. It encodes CASSRTSLYEQYF. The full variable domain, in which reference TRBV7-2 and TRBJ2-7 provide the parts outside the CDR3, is GAGVSQSPSNKVTEKGKDVELRCDPISGHTALYWYRQSLGQGLEFLIYFQGNSAPDKSGLPSDRFSAERTGGSVSTLTIQRTQQEDSAVYLCASSRTSLYEQYFGPGTRLTVT.

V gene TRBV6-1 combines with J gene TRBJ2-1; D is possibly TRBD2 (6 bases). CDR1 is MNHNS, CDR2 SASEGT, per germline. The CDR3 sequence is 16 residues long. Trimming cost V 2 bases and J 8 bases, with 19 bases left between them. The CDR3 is CASSESVDYTWDEQFF. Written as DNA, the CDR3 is TGTGCCAGCAGTGAATCAGTGGACTATACATGGGATGAGCAGTTCTTC.

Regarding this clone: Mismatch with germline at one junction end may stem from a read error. The CDR3 DNA is TGTGCCAGCAGTTACTCGAGAGGCAATCAGCACCAGCATTTT. Its translation is CASSYSRGNQHQHF. The chain has TRBV6-5 and TRBJ1-5; D gene ambiguous. CDR1 is MNHEY, CDR2 SVGAGI, per germline. This CDR3 spans 14 amino acids.

CDR3 sequence: CASSVADRNNSPLHF. In DNA form, the CDR3 reads TGTGCCAGCAGCGTAGCCGACAGGAATAATTCACCCCTCCACTTT. The chain uses TRBV9 and TRBJ1-6; TRBD1 might be the D (6 bases). Germline CDR1 and CDR2: SGDLS and YYNGEE. The V end lost 0 bases, the J end lost 5 bases, and 9 bases lay between the germline ends. The CDR3 loop spans 15 amino acids.

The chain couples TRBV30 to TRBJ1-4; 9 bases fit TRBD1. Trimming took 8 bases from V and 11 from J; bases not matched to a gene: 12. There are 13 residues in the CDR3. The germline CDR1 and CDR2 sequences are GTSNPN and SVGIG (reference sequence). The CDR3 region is CALGARQGGKLFF. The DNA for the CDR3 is TGTGCCCTAGGGGCCCGACAGGGGGGGAAACTGTTTTTT.

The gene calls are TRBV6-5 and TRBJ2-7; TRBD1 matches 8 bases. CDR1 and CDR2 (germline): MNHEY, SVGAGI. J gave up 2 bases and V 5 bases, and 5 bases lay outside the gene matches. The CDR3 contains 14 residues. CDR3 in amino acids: CASSPGQETYEQYF. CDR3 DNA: TGTGCCAGCAGTCCGGGACAGGAAACCTACGAGCAGTACTTC.

The CDR3 loop is CATSSRTGGQETQYF. CDR3 sequence (DNA): TGTGCCACCAGCAGCCGGACAGGGGGCCAAGAGACCCAGTACTTC. The chain uses TRBV15 and TRBJ2-5; 10 bases agree with TRBD1. Germline V gene data show CDR1 as LNHNV and CDR2 as YYDKDF (reference sequence). CDR3 length equals 15 residues. V was pared by 3 bases and J by 1 base, with 2 bases of the junction left unmatched. The full variable domain, with the rest looked up from reference TRBV15 and TRBJ2-5, is DAMVIQNPRYQVTQFGKPVTLSCSQTLNHNVMYWYQQKSSQAPKLLFHYYDKDFNNEADTPDNFQSRRPNTSFCFLDIRSPGLGDTAMYLCATSSRTGGQETQYFGPGTRLLVL.

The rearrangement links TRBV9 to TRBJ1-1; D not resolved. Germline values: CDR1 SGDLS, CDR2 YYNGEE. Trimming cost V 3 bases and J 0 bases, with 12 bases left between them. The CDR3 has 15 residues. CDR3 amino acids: CASSGYTELNTEAFF. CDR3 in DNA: TGTGCCAGCAGCGGCTACACAGAGCTGAACACTGAAGCTTTCTTT.

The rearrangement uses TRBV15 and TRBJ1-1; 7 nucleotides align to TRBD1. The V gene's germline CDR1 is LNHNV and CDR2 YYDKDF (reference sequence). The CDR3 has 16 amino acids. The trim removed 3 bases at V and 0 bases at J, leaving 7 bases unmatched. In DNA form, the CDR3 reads TGTGCCACCAGCAGGGGAGAGGGGGCTATGAACACTGAAGCTTTCTTT. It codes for CATSRGEGAMNTEAFF.

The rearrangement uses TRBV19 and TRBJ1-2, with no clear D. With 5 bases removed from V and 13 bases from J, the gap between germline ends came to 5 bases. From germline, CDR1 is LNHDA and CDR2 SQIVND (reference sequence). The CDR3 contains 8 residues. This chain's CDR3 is CASSEATF. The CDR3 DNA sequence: TGTGCCAGTAGTGAGGCCACCTTC.

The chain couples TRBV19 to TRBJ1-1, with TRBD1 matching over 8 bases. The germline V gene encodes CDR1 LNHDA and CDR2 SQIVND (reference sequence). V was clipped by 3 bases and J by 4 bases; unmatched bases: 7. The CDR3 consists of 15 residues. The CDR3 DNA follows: TGTGCCAGTAGTATTGACCACAGGGGGGGCACTGAAGCTTTCTTT. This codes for CASSIDHRGGTEAFF.

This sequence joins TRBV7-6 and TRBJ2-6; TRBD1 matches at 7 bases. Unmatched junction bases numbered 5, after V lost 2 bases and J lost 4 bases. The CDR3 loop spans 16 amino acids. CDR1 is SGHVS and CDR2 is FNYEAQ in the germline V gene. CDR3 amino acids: CASSLTTGAGANVLTF. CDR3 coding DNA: TGTGCCAGCAGCTTAACCACAGGGGCCGGGGCCAACGTCCTGACTTTC.

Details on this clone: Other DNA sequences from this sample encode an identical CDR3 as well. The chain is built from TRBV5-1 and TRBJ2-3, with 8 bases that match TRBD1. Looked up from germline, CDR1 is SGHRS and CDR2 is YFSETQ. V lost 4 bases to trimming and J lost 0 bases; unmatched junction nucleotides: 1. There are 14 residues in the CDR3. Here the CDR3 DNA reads TGCGCCAGCAGCCGACAGGGGAGCACAGATACGCAGTATTTT. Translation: CASSRQGSTDTQYF. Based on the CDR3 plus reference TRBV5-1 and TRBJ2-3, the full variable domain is KAGVTQTPRYLIKTRGQQVTLSCSPISGHRSVSWYQQTPGQGLQFLFEYFSETQRNKGNFPGRFSGRQFSNSRSEMNVSTLELGDSALYLCASSRQGSTDTQYFGPGTRLTVL.

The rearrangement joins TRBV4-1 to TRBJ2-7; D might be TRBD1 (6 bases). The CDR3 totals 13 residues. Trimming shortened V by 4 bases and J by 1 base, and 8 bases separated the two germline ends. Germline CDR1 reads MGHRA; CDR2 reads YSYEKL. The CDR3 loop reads CASSPTGSYEQYF. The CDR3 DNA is TGCGCCAGCAGCCCGACAGGTTCCTACGAGCAGTACTTC.

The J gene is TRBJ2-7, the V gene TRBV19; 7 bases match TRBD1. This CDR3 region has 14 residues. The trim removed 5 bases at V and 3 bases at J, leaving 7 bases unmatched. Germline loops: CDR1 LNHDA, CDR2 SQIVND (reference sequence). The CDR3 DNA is TGTGCCAGTAGTCTAATAGGGACAGACTACGAGCAGTACTTC. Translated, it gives CASSLIGTDYEQYF.

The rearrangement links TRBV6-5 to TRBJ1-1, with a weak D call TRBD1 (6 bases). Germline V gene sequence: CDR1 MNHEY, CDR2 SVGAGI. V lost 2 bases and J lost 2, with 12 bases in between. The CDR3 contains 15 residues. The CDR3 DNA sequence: TGTGCCAGCAGTTACGGGGGCACAGAAAACACTGAAGCTTTCTTT. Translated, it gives CASSYGGTENTEAFF.

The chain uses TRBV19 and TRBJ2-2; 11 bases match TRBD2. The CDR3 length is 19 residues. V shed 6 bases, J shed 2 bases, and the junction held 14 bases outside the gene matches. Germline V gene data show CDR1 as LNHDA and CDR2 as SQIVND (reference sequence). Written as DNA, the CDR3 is TGTGCCAGTAGGCTCAAACCGGGACTAGCGGTCCGTAACACCGGGGAGCTGTTTTTT. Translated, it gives CASRLKPGLAVRNTGELFF. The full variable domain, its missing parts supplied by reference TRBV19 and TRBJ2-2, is DGGITQSPKYLFRKEGQNVTLSCEQNLNHDAMYWYRQDPGQGLRLIYYSQIVNDFQKGDIAEGYSVSREKKESFPLTVTSAQKNPTAFYLCASRLKPGLAVRNTGELFFGEGSRLTVL.

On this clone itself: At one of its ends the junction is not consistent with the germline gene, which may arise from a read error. The CDR3 DNA sequence: TGTGCCTCCTCACAGGGGGTGGGCAATCAGCACCAGCATTTT. Its translation is CASSQGVGNQHQHF. The rearrangement joins TRBV30 to TRBJ1-5; 8 bases fit TRBD1. The CDR3 is made up of 14 amino acids. Germline V gene data show CDR1 as GTSNPN and CDR2 as SVGIG (reference sequence). The complete variable domain, with remaining parts taken from reference TRBV30 and TRBJ1-5, reads SQTIHQWPATLVQPVGSPLSLECTVEGTSNPNLYWYRQAAGRGLQLLFYSVGIGQISSEVPQNLSASRPQDRQFILSSKKLLLSDSGFYLCASSQGVGNQHQHFGDGTRLSIL.

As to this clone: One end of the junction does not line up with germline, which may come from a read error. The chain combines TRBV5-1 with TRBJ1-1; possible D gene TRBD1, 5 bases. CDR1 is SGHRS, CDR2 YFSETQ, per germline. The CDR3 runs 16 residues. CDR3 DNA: TGCGCCAGCAGCTACGGGGGGGGATACGCTAACACTGAAGATTTCTTT. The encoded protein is CASSYGGGYANTEDFF.

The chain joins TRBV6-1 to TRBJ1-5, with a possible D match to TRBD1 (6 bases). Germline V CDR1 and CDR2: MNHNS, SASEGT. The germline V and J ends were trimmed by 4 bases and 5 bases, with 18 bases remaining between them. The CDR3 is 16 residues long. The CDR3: CASSVRGRGGYQPQHF. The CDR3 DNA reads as TGTGCCAGCAGTGTCAGGGGACGAGGGGGATATCAGCCCCAGCATTTT.

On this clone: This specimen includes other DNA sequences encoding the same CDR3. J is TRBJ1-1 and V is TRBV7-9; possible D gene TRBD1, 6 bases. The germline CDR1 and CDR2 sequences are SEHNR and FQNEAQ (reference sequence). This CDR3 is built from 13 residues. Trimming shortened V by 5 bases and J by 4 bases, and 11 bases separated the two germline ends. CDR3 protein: CASSERGGTEAFF. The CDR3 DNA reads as TGTGCCAGCAGCGAGAGGGGGGGCACTGAAGCTTTCTTT.

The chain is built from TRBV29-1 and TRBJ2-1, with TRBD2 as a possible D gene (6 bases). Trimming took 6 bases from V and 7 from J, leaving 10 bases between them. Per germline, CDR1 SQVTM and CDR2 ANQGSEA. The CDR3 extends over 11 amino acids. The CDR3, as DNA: TGCAGCGTGGCTCTAGCGAATGAGCAGTTCTTC. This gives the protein CSVALANEQFF.

The CDR3 DNA sequence: TGTGCCAGCAGCCGCACCGGGACTAGCGGGATGGTAGATACGCAGTATTTT. Translated: CASSRTGTSGMVDTQYF. This rearrangement joins TRBV7-8 to TRBJ2-3, with 13 bases identical to TRBD2. CDR1 is SGHVS and CDR2 is FQNEAQ in the germline V gene. CDR3 size: 17 residues. V dropped 5 bases and J dropped 5; count of bases not matched to a gene: 10.

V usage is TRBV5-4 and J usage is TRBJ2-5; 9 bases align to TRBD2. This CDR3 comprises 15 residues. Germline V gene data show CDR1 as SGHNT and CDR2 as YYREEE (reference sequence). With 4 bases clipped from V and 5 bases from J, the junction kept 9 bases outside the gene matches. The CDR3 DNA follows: TGTGCCAGCAGCCAAGATCCTAGCGGGGTGGAGACCCAGTACTTC. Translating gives CASSQDPSGVETQYF. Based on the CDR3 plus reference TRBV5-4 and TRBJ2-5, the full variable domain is ETGVTQSPTHLIKTRGQQVTLRCSSQSGHNTVSWYQQALGQGPQFIFQYYREEENGRGNFPPRFSGLQFPNYSSELNVNALELDDSALYLCASSQDPSGVETQYFGPGTRLLVL.

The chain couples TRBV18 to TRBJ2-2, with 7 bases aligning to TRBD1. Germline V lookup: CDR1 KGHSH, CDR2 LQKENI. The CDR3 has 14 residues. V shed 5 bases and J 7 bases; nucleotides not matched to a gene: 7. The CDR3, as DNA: TGTGCCAGCTCAGCCGGGACAGACGACGGGGAGCTGTTTTTT. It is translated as CASSAGTDDGELFF.

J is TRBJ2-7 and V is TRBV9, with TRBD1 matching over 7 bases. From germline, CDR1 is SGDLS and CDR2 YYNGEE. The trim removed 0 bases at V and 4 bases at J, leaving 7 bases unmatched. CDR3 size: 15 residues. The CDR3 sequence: CASSVARQGVYEQYF. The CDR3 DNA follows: TGTGCCAGCAGCGTAGCGCGGCAGGGGGTGTACGAGCAGTACTTC.

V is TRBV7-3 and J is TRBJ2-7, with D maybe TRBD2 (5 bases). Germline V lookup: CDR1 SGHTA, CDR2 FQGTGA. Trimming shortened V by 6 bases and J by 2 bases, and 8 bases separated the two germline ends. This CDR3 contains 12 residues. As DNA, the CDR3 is TGTGCCAGCAGTGGTAGCGCCTACGAGCAGTACTTC. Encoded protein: CASSGSAYEQYF.

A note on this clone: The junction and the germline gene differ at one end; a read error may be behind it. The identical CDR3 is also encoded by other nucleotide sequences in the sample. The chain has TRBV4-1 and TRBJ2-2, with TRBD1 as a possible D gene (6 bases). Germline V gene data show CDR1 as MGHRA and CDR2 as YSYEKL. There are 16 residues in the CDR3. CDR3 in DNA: TGTGCCAGCAGCCAAGATGTGCATCAGGGGAGCGGGGAGCTGTTTTTT. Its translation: CASSQDVHQGSGELFF.

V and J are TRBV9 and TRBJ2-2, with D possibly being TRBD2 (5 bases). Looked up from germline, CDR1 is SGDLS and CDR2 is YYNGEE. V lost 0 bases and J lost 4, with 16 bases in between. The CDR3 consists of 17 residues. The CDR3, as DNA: TGTGCCAGCAGCGTAGAGCTTGTGAGGGCGGGCACCGGGGAGCTGTTTTTT. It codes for CASSVELVRAGTGELFF.